This T cell receptor (beta chain) originates from a study of cytomegalovirus exposure and HLA in healthy donors. As for the study in general: Most donors, about 82% of approximately 400 genotyped, fell in the Caucasian-associated ancestry cluster. The study, taken as a whole, reports: A later analysis showed that HLA-associated TCR beta chains had undergone more clonal expansion than equally common others. According to a later analysis, donors in an Asian-associated ancestry cluster reportedly had fewer N-insertions than the approximately 670-donor mean.

In the case of this clone: Antigen specificity is unknown.

The PCR used 60 Vbeta and 13 Jbeta primers. Method: immunoSEQ multiplex PCR; TCRdb's copy keeps in-frame clones and lacks some. The sample lists 200,000 to 250,000 clones, 70% to 85% occurring once. Sequenced material: PBMCs. This TCR derives from a man aged 50-59 years in good health and CMV-seronegative.

The CDR3 sequence: CASSLLAGGYEQFF. The DNA of the CDR3 is TGTGCCAGCAGCTTATTAGCGGGAGGCTATGAGCAGTTCTTC. The V and J genes are TRBV5-4 and TRBJ2-1; 10 nucleotides align to TRBD2. V trimming: 2 bases; J trimming: 8 bases; junction bases outside the gene matches: 4. This CDR3 has 14 amino acids. Germline values: CDR1 SGHNT, CDR2 YYREEE (reference sequence).